The 27 T cell receptor beta chains listed next were all sequenced from one sample in a study of blood T cell repertoires in COVID-19. Sequenced by immunoSEQ multiplex PCR; TCRdb stores in-frame clones only, minus some. The table includes 150,000 to 200,000 clones, 79% detected once. The sequenced sample was peripheral blood. The receptors stem from a middle-aged woman with COVID-19, enrolled during active disease.

The chain joins TRBV7-9 to TRBJ2-3, with a possible D match to TRBD2 (5 bases). The CDR3 runs 15 residues. CDR1 is SEHNR, CDR2 FQNEAQ, per germline (reference sequence). With 1 base removed from V and 0 bases from J, the gap between germline ends came to 8 bases. CDR3 DNA sequence: TGTGCCAGCAGCTTAGAGGGCGGGAGCACAGATACGCAGTATTTT. This translates into CASSLEGGSTDTQYF. The variable domain in full, completed from reference TRBV7-9 and TRBJ2-3, reads DTGVSQNPRHKITKRGQNVTFRCDPISEHNRLYWYRQTLGQGPEFLTYFQNEAQLEKSRLLSDRFSAERPKGSFSTLEIQRTEQGDSAMYLCASSLEGGSTDTQYFGPGTRLTVL.

The rearrangement joins TRBV6-6 to TRBJ2-3; 9 bases are shared with TRBD2. V shed 6 bases, J shed 4 bases, and the junction held 8 bases outside the gene matches. Germline values: CDR1 MNHNY, CDR2 SVGAGI (reference sequence). The CDR3 contains 15 residues. The CDR3: CASRIAGVRADTQYF. The CDR3 nucleotides read TGTGCCAGCAGGATAGCGGGGGTGAGGGCAGATACGCAGTATTTT.

The V call is TRBV19, the J call TRBJ1-3, with TRBD1 as a possible D gene (6 bases). Germline V gives CDR1 LNHDA, CDR2 SQIVND (reference sequence). V shed 9 bases and J shed 4 bases, with 10 bases lying between them. The CDR3 contains 12 residues. The CDR3 DNA is TGTGCCAGCCGGGACATGGGAAACACCATATATTTT. As protein: CASRDMGNTIYF.

The gene calls are TRBV27 and TRBJ1-2; 10 positions match TRBD1. Germline V gene sequence: CDR1 MNHEY, CDR2 SMNVEV (reference sequence). The junction had 10 bases not matched to a gene; V was cut back by 4 bases and J by 5 bases. There are 16 residues in the CDR3. The CDR3 reads CASSYTGTGVSYGYTF. The CDR3 bases are TGTGCCAGCAGTTACACCGGGACAGGGGTAAGTTATGGCTACACCTTC.

The CDR3 protein is CASSPGDTGELFF. CDR3 coding DNA: TGCGCCAGCAGCCCCGGAGACACCGGGGAGCTGTTTTTT. The chain joins TRBV5-1 to TRBJ2-2, with D unresolved. Germline CDR1 is SGHRS and CDR2 is YFSETQ. Between the trimmed V and J ends, which lost 4 bases and 3 bases, there was a span of 7 bases. The CDR3 loop spans 13 amino acids.

V gene TRBV5-6 combines with J gene TRBJ2-5; D may be TRBD2 (6 bases). V shed 4 bases and J shed 5 bases, with 15 bases lying between them. Looked up from germline, CDR1 is SGHDT and CDR2 is YYEEEE. The CDR3 length is 14 residues. The CDR3 sequence is CASSRVGGMETQYF. CDR3 in DNA: TGTGCCAGCAGCAGGGTGGGGGGAATGGAGACCCAGTACTTC.

V gene TRBV18 combines with J gene TRBJ2-1; a possible D gene is TRBD2 (6 bases). With 4 bases removed from V and 7 bases from J, the gap between germline ends came to 17 bases. The CDR3 length is 15 residues. Per germline, CDR1 KGHSH and CDR2 LQKENI. CDR3 residues: CASSLSRGFGNEQFF. The CDR3 DNA reads TGTGCCAGCTCACTCTCTCGGGGGTTTGGAAATGAGCAGTTCTTC.

This chain joins TRBV2 and TRBJ2-2, with 9 nucleotides matching TRBD1. Germline V lookup: CDR1 SNHLY, CDR2 FYNNEI. V shed 8 bases, J shed 6 bases, and the junction held 19 bases outside the gene matches. There are 18 residues in the CDR3. In DNA form, the CDR3 reads TGTGCCAGCGGAGACTTCATCTCTCGGGACAGGGAGGCCGGGGAGCTGTTTTTT. Translation: CASGDFISRDREAGELFF.

V and J are TRBV5-1 and TRBJ1-2; D is unclear. Per germline, CDR1 SGHRS and CDR2 YFSETQ. The V end was cut by 1 base, the J end by 6 bases, with 13 bases between. This CDR3 spans 14 amino acids. The CDR3 DNA is TGCGCCAGCAGCTTGTATACGGGAAGTAATGGCTACACCTTC. Translation gives CASSLYTGSNGYTF.

Written as DNA, the CDR3 is TGTGCCAGCAGCCGCTCCGGACAGATTAACCAAGAGACCCAGTACTTC. This gives the protein CASSRSGQINQETQYF. The V and J genes are TRBV4-2 and TRBJ2-5, with a possible D match to TRBD1 (6 bases). This CDR3 region has 16 residues. V lost 4 bases and J lost 0, with 15 bases in between. Germline loops: CDR1 LGHNA, CDR2 YNFKEQ.

The chain links TRBV5-4 to TRBJ1-1; D might be TRBD1 (5 bases). This CDR3 comprises 15 residues. Germline V gene lookup returns CDR1 SGHNT and CDR2 YYREEE (reference sequence). V lost 0 bases and J lost 1, with 10 bases in between. CDR3 protein: CASSLGREGNTEAFF. CDR3 DNA sequence: TGTGCCAGCAGCTTGGGCAGGGAAGGGAACACTGAAGCTTTCTTT.

The chain employs TRBV9 and TRBJ1-2; 7 nucleotides line up with TRBD1. This CDR3 comprises 13 residues. The V gene end was trimmed by 4 bases and the J gene end by 3 bases; junction bases not matched to a gene: 3. From germline, CDR1 is SGDLS and CDR2 YYNGEE. CDR3 bases: TGTGCCAGCAGCCCCGACAGGGACTATGGCTACACCTTC. It translates to CASSPDRDYGYTF.

The genes are TRBV4-3 and TRBJ2-1, with 13 positions matching TRBD2. Per germline, CDR1 LGHNA and CDR2 YSLEER. Trimming at V came to 1 base and at J to 11 bases, leaving 5 bases not matched to a gene. The CDR3 has 15 residues. The CDR3 region is CASSQGLAGGPKQFF. The CDR3 region has the DNA TGCGCCAGCAGCCAAGGACTAGCGGGGGGACCCAAGCAGTTCTTC.

As to this clone: In the same sample, other DNA sequences code for this CDR3. The chain is built from TRBV4-1 and TRBJ1-1, with TRBD1 identical over 9 bases. This CDR3 is 13 amino acids long. Germline CDR1 MGHRA, CDR2 YSYEKL. Trimming at V came to 3 bases and at J to 5 bases, leaving 1 base not matched to a gene. In DNA form, the CDR3 reads TGCGCCAGCAGCCAGGACAGGGGAACTGAAGCTTTCTTT. Translated, it gives CASSQDRGTEAFF.

Remarks on this clone: Other nucleotide sequences in the sample specify the same CDR3. The rearrangement uses TRBV2 and TRBJ1-5; no clear D gene. There are 12 residues in the CDR3. V lost 8 bases and J 2 bases, leaving 7 bases between the germline ends. Germline V gives CDR1 SNHLY, CDR2 FYNNEI. CDR3 DNA sequence: TGTGCCAGCCGCCAGGGCAATCAGCCCCAGCATTTT. Encoded protein: CASRQGNQPQHF.

The J gene is TRBJ1-5, the V gene TRBV19; D is unclear. This CDR3 contains 16 residues. V shed 6 bases and J shed 7 bases, with 22 bases lying between them. CDR1 LNHDA and CDR2 SQIVND come from the germline V gene (reference sequence). CDR3 residues: CASSLGRPKGGQPQHF. The CDR3 nucleotides are TGTGCCAGTAGCCTCGGACGCCCCAAGGGAGGCCAGCCCCAGCATTTT.

The chain recombines TRBV20-1 with TRBJ2-1; 14 bases align to TRBD2. The trim removed 3 bases at V and 2 bases at J, leaving 12 bases unmatched. CDR1 is DFQATT, CDR2 SNEGSKA, per germline (reference sequence). The CDR3 has 19 amino acids. The CDR3 region is CSASGDGLAGGRTYNEQFF. CDR3 sequence (DNA): TGCAGTGCTAGTGGAGACGGACTAGCGGGAGGAAGGACCTACAATGAGCAGTTCTTC.

V usage is TRBV2 and J usage is TRBJ1-1, with 8 bases lining up with TRBD1. The CDR3 length is 13 residues. Germline values: CDR1 SNHLY, CDR2 FYNNEI. Losses at the gene ends were 6 bases for V and 4 bases for J; bases not matched to a gene: 4. The CDR3 region is CASRNDRGTEAFF. In nucleotides, the CDR3 is TGTGCCAGCAGAAACGACAGGGGCACTGAAGCTTTCTTT.

The CDR3 spells CSASRAGTNTEAFF. The DNA for the CDR3 is TGCAGTGCTAGTAGGGCGGGAACGAACACTGAAGCTTTCTTT. This chain uses TRBV20-1 with TRBJ1-1; D is uncertain. CDR1 and CDR2 (germline): DFQATT, SNEGSKA (reference sequence). Trimming left V 3 bases short and J 1 base short, with 12 bases between. This CDR3 spans 14 amino acids.

J is TRBJ1-2 and V is TRBV10-3; no reliable D call. The CDR3 runs to 13 residues. V was pared by 11 bases and J by 0 bases, with 13 bases between. Germline loops: CDR1 ENHRY, CDR2 SYGVKD. The CDR3 nucleotides read TGTGCCGGAAGGGCGGGAGCTAACTATGGCTACACCTTC. It codes for CAGRAGANYGYTF.

The V and J genes are TRBV10-3 and TRBJ1-2; D is perhaps TRBD1 (5 bases). V was pared by 2 bases and J by 0 bases, with 7 bases between. The CDR3 totals 14 residues. Germline V gene data show CDR1 as ENHRY and CDR2 as SYGVKD. The CDR3 sequence is CAISETGSNYGYTF. The CDR3 DNA sequence: TGTGCCATCAGTGAGACAGGCTCTAACTATGGCTACACCTTC.

This rearrangement joins TRBV7-7 to TRBJ1-1; D uncertain. Germline assignment: CDR1 SSHAT and CDR2 FNYEAQ (reference sequence). This CDR3 spans 12 amino acids. Trimming pared 5 bases from V and 1 base from J, leaving 5 bases between. The CDR3, as DNA: TGTGCCAGCAGCCCTAAGAACACTGAAGCTTTCTTT. It specifies CASSPKNTEAFF.

This sequence joins TRBV6-2 or TRBV6-3 and TRBJ2-5, with a possible D match to TRBD2 (8 bases). This CDR3 is 17 amino acids long. V lost 6 bases, J lost 0 bases, and 20 bases lay in between. Germline V lookup: CDR1 MNHEY, CDR2 SVGEGT. The CDR3 DNA reads as TGTGCCAGCAGCTTCCCGGGAGGGGGCCGATACCAAGAGACCCAGTACTTC. Protein product: CASSFPGGGRYQETQYF.

Worth noting for this clone: The identical CDR3 is also encoded by other nucleotide sequences in the sample. The chain employs TRBV6-6 and TRBJ2-3, with 8 bases identical to TRBD2. CDR3 length equals 16 residues. The germline gives CDR1 MNHNY, CDR2 SVGAGI (reference sequence). V lost 0 bases, J lost 1 base, and 3 bases stayed unmatched. CDR3 DNA sequence: TGTGCCAGCAGTTACTCAGGAGCGGGGGGCACAGATACGCAGTATTTT. Translation: CASSYSGAGGTDTQYF.

This clone has a handful of counts. This sequence joins TRBV30 and TRBJ1-5; perhaps TRBD1 as D (5 bases). The V end was cut by 2 bases, the J end by 5 bases, with 7 bases between. There are 12 residues in the CDR3. Germline V gene lookup returns CDR1 GTSNPN and CDR2 SVGIG (reference sequence). CDR3 DNA sequence: TGTGCCTGGAGTCCACAGGATCAGCCCCAGCATTTT. Translated: CAWSPQDQPQHF.

The chain joins TRBV5-1 to TRBJ1-2; no reliable D call. Trimming took off 0 bases at V and 10 bases at J, with 13 bases between the two ends. The CDR3 contains 13 residues. The germline V gene encodes CDR1 SGHRS and CDR2 YFSETQ. CDR3 coding DNA: TGCGCCAGCAGCTTGGGACAACGCGAAGCCTACACCTTC. It yields the protein CASSLGQREAYTF.

CDR3 amino acids: CASSGLRGQVSEQYF. The CDR3 DNA is TGTGCCAGCAGTGGCTTAAGGGGACAGGTTTCCGAGCAGTACTTC. The chain uses TRBV2 and TRBJ2-7; 8 bases align to TRBD1. Germline loops: CDR1 SNHLY, CDR2 FYNNEI. The CDR3 is 15 amino acids. After removal of 4 bases from V and 6 bases from J, the junction contained 11 bases not matched to a gene.